This is a list of T cell receptor beta chains from one sample in a study of cytomegalovirus exposure and HLA in healthy donors. Assay used: immunoSEQ multiplex PCR; TCRdb lists only in-frame clones, some missing. The repertoire holds approximately 110,000 clones, with around four fifths as singletons. Sequencing used PBMCs. The receptors originated from a woman aged 40 to 50 in good health and CMV-seropositive. The conserved cysteine and the conserved F or W are not part of the CDR3 here. D genes are given only for firm matches. Some rows have no size entry. The others give once, few or many, or a class for an expanded clone.

cdr3_length,j_call,clone_size,d_call,v_call,cdr3_aa
15,TRBJ2-2,few,TRBD2,TRBV5-4,ASSLGLAGVGTGELF
13,TRBJ1-6,.,TRBD1,TRBV7-3,ASSLTYRGGSPLH
11,TRBJ2-7,.,.,TRBV5-1,ASSLQGSYEQY
13,TRBJ1-6,.,.,TRBV5-4,ASSLDYGGNSPLH
13,TRBJ2-3,.,TRBD2,TRBV29-1,SVETTSGPGDTQY
12,TRBJ1-1,.,.,TRBV6-5,ASSSDGRNTEAF
13,TRBJ1-5,.,.,TRBV7-2,ASSLVGRGNQPQH
10,TRBJ2-1,.,.,TRBV2,ASQYELAEQF
15,TRBJ1-1,few,TRBD1,TRBV10-3,AISESRGRSVDTEAF
13,TRBJ2-1,.,.,TRBV28,ASRRGSTSYNEQF
13,TRBJ2-2,once,TRBD2,TRBV27,ASSTSGARTGELF
11,TRBJ1-2,.,.,TRBV2,ASSTPGNYGYT
12,.,.,.,TRBV11-3,ASSPLRSAYEQY
11,TRBJ1-5,.,.,TRBV7-2,ASSLGQGRPQH
13,TRBJ1-3,.,.,TRBV7-9,SSSLQGEGKNTIY
16,TRBJ2-1,.,TRBD2,TRBV7-6,ASSLGDYRAGGRDEQF
9,TRBJ1-1,.,.,TRBV5-6,ASSSYGEAF
14,TRBJ1-5,.,.,TRBV5-5,ASSSRQAGSDQPQH
14,TRBJ2-7,.,TRBD2,TRBV27,ASSPIAGVLSYEQY
14,TRBJ1-3,few,TRBD1,TRBV7-6,ASSLGQGASGNTIY
9,TRBJ1-1,.,.,TRBV6-6,ASSYLGGAT
14,TRBJ2-5,.,TRBD1,TRBV28,ASRSGGTVWKGTQY
13,TRBJ2-7,.,TRBD2,TRBV7-9,ASGVAGGPTYEQY
12,TRBJ2-1,.,.,TRBV4-3,ASSHGGHYNEQF
18,TRBJ1-2,few,TRBD1,TRBV27,ASSLGAPWDSSTTNYGYT
13,TRBJ2-7,.,.,TRBV7-9,ASSLAGHFSHEQY
12,TRBJ1-1,.,TRBD1,TRBV7-8,ASTDRGGPTEAF
11,TRBJ1-4,.,TRBD1,TRBV29-1,SAETGRFEKLF
13,TRBJ1-5,few,.,TRBV28,ASTRGTTTNQPQH
14,TRBJ2-3,.,TRBD2,TRBV14,ASRPNPRGLADTQY
11,TRBJ2-7,.,.,TRBV19,ASSIDRQGEQY
16,TRBJ1-6,.,TRBD1,TRBV7-3,ASSETPRQGPYNSPLH
10,TRBJ1-6,few,.,TRBV25-1,ASRVEHSPLH
13,TRBJ1-5,.,TRBD1,TRBV27,ASRIQGANNQPQH
15,TRBJ1-1,.,.,TRBV18,ASSPPELPAGNTEAF
13,TRBJ2-1,.,TRBD1,TRBV2,ASSPGQGAWDEQF
14,TRBJ2-2,.,.,TRBV7-9,ASSLVRRMNTGELF
13,TRBJ1-2,.,TRBD1,TRBV5-1,ASRSIGTGGNGYT
14,TRBJ2-2,.,.,TRBV28,ASSRLRAQNTGELF
13,TRBJ2-7,.,.,TRBV7-9,ASSLGGEGPYEQY
14,TRBJ1-2,.,TRBD1,TRBV9,ASSVGPGGAYYGYT
12,TRBJ1-4,few,.,TRBV5-1,ASSKSQVNEKLF
12,TRBJ2-7,.,.,TRBV28,ASSFAGNSYEQY
12,TRBJ2-7,.,.,TRBV27,ASSREYPGDEQY